These 11 T cell receptor beta chains originate from one sample sequenced in a study of T cells after yellow fever vaccination. TCRdb recomputed calls from the 5' RACE reads with MiXCR, one row per CDR3 protein. The table lists 400,000 to 650,000 distinct CDR3 sequences, around a fifth of them singletons, with roughly 16% in the top ten. The source was PBMCs, collected approximately 22 days after the first yellow fever vaccination. These receptors all come from a man aged 18 to 30 who received the YFV17D yellow fever vaccine.

The V call is TRBV5-5, the J call TRBJ1-1; D remains unclear. This CDR3 contains 14 residues. Germline CDR1 and CDR2: SGHKS and YYEKEE (reference sequence). V was pared by 2 bases and J by 6 bases, with 14 bases between. CDR3 sequence: CASSLGPQDAEAFF. The CDR3, as DNA: TGTGCCAGCAGCTTAGGGCCCCAGGACGCTGAAGCTTTCTTT.

This clonotype was recorded only once. V gene TRBV11-1 combines with J gene TRBJ1-1; D gene unclear. Germline V gene lookup returns CDR1 SGHAT and CDR2 FQDESV (reference sequence). Trimming pared 5 bases from V and 1 base from J, leaving 11 bases between. This CDR3 has 14 residues. CDR3 loop: CASSPRPKNTEAFF. The CDR3 DNA sequence: TGTGCCAGCAGCCCCCGACCGAAGAACACTGAAGCTTTCTTT.

This clonotype has only a few counts. The chain employs TRBV20-1 and TRBJ2-5; possibly TRBD2 for D (5 bases). The germline CDR1 and CDR2 sequences are DFQATT and SNEGSKA (reference sequence). Between the trimmed V and J ends, which lost 3 bases and 2 bases, there was a span of 10 bases. The CDR3 loop spans 13 amino acids. The CDR3, as DNA: TGCAGTGCTAGTAAACCGGGGCAAGAGACCCAGTACTTC. Protein product: CSASKPGQETQYF.

A remark on this clonotype: One base away lies a much larger clone, so this may be a sequencing read error. The chain couples TRBV5-4 to TRBJ1-2; the D is unclear. Trimming stripped 2 bases from V and 4 bases from J, with 6 bases between. Germline CDR1 is SGHNT and CDR2 is YYREEE (reference sequence). This CDR3 has 12 residues. In DNA form, the CDR3 reads TGTGCCAGCAGCTTCGAGTCCTATGGCTACACCTTC. Translating gives CASSFESYGYTF.

In its sample, this clonotype was seen a few times. V and J are TRBV12-3 or TRBV12-4 and TRBJ1-5; the D is unclear. The CDR3 has 13 residues. The V and J ends lost 5 bases and 8 bases respectively, with 13 bases between them. In DNA, the CDR3 is TGTGCCAGCAGTCGAGACGTCGGAGAGCCCCAGCATTTT. Translated, it gives CASSRDVGEPQHF.

The V gene is TRBV5-1, the J gene TRBJ2-7; 13 bases match TRBD2. Germline CDR1 SGHRS, CDR2 YFSETQ. V trimming: 4 bases; J trimming: 4 bases; junction bases outside the gene matches: 8. This CDR3 contains 16 residues. CDR3 sequence (DNA): TGCGCCAGCAGCGGTACTAGCGGGGGGGTCTCGTACGAGCAGTACTTC. It encodes CASSGTSGGVSYEQYF.

The chain is built from TRBV27 and TRBJ2-1; TRBD2 agrees at 8 bases. The CDR3 has 15 residues. J was trimmed by 4 bases and V by 6 bases; bases with no gene match: 8. From germline, CDR1 is MNHEY and CDR2 SMNVEV (reference sequence). The CDR3 protein is CASSPSRGVYNEQFF. The CDR3 DNA sequence: TGTGCCAGCAGCCCCTCGCGGGGGGTATACAATGAGCAGTTCTTC.

This clonotype was observed a handful of times. The V call is TRBV7-8, the J call TRBJ1-2; TRBD1 aligns across 7 bases. The germline CDR1 and CDR2 sequences are SGHVS and FQNEAQ. V gave up 5 bases and J gave up 4 bases; unmatched junction bases: 7. CDR3 length: 14 residues. The CDR3 nucleotides read TGTGCCAGCAGCGGTCACGGGACAGTCTATGGCTACACCTTC. Protein product: CASSGHGTVYGYTF.

J is TRBJ2-1 and V is TRBV5-1; D may correspond to TRBD1 or TRBD2 (5 bases each). This CDR3 region has 13 residues. In germline, CDR1 is SGHRS, CDR2 YFSETQ. Trimming pared 5 bases from V and 4 bases from J, leaving 10 bases between. In DNA, the CDR3 is TGCGCCAGCAGAAGGGACGGATACAATGAGCAGTTCTTC. Amino acid sequence: CASRRDGYNEQFF. The whole variable domain, remainder taken from reference TRBV5-1 and TRBJ2-1, is KAGVTQTPRYLIKTRGQQVTLSCSPISGHRSVSWYQQTPGQGLQFLFEYFSETQRNKGNFPGRFSGRQFSNSRSEMNVSTLELGDSALYLCASRRDGYNEQFFGPGTRLTVL.

This chain links TRBV4-1 with TRBJ2-1; TRBD2 might be the D (6 bases). Trimming pared 6 bases from V and 2 bases from J, leaving 23 bases between. The CDR3 sequence is 18 residues long. Germline assignment: CDR1 MGHRA and CDR2 YSYEKL. The CDR3 DNA follows: TGCGCCAGCAGTGGGGACTCGCACGCCCCGGCGGCCTACAATGAGCAGTTCTTC. It is translated as CASSGDSHAPAAYNEQFF.

This clonotype was counted a few times. For the CDR3, the DNA is TGTGCCAGCAGTGTTTATGAAAAACTGTTTTTT. Translation gives CASSVYEKLFF. The chain uses TRBV2 and TRBJ1-4, with D hard to call. This CDR3 region has 11 residues. Germline V gives CDR1 SNHLY, CDR2 FYNNEI. Trimming cost V 4 bases and J 6 bases, with 3 bases left between them.